This TCR beta chain came from a study of blood T cell repertoires in COVID-19 (TCRdb year 2020). Describing the broader study: Samples covering the acute and convalescent phases of COVID-19 were provided by collaborators in the United States, Italy and Spain. The sample metadata nearly always contained a de-identified subject ID, COVID-19 status, age in years and sex. Deeply sampled blood TCRbeta repertoires from subjects exposed to, actively infected with, or recovered from COVID-19 were included in the dataset. Samples came from the ongoing ImmuneRACE study (first 160 participants) plus 1,254 subjects from 6 global collaborators. The repertoires were released in a freely available public database meant as a resource for research on the immune response to SARS-CoV-2. HLA class I and class II types, where available, came from metadata supplied by the sample provider rather than from assay-based typing. The prospective study material was composed of cDNA or gDNA derived from T cells, B-cell-depleted T cells, or PBMCs.

Regarding this clone: Its antigen is currently not known. Qualities for individual bases were not recorded, and no much larger clone is one base off.

Reading from cysteine to phenylalanine, the CDR3 counts 15 amino acids. The retained sequence is limited to the CDR3, 45 bases, with the frame set at the first base. The V and J ends are trimmed by 2 bases and 2 bases, leaving 12 bases between them. The germline V gene (reference sequence) yields LNHDA for CDR1 and SQIVND for CDR2. In Seattle, one collaborating source enrolled patients while the infection was active and tracked those patients longitudinally over the course of disease. Collaborating institutions collected whole blood in K2EDTA tubes following their own protocols. For TCRbeta analysis, collaborators shipped samples in one of three forms: frozen whole blood, isolated PBMCs, or DNA extracted from either of those sample types. The immunoSEQ Assay, a bias-controlled multiplex PCR, was used to amplify TCRbeta CDR3 regions from genomic DNA. The study's own analysis went as follows. Nucleated cell counts per sample were estimated from amplification of reference gene primers within the assay. Sequence reads were collapsed and filtered to measure the absolute abundance of every unique TCRbeta CDR3 rearrangement. For each sample, productive Simpson clonality was calculated as the square root of Simpson's diversity index across productive rearrangements. TCRdb took this table from immuneACCESS and kept in-frame rearrangements with V and J called. Such tables lack part of the clones; where checked against another copy, unresolved V genes explain under half of the gap, and the rest is unexplained. The V and J calls and clone size were taken over from that table, and D and trimming were inferred from the DNA. This sample holds 110,000 to 150,000 clones; 70% to 80% were observed only once. Of the sample, 5% is held by the ten largest clones.

The full study reports these points: The quantity of clinical and demographic metadata differed by source and by participant and was supplied without curation.

The sample comprised peripheral blood. The sequence is built from TRBV19 and TRBJ1-2, with no D gene named confidently. The TCR comes from an older woman with COVID-19, enrolled during active disease. CDR3 reads: CASSILEVGNYGYTF. The DNA reads TGTGCCAGTAGTATACTCGAGGTTGGCAACTATGGCTACACCTTC.